This passage covers 13 T cell receptor beta chains from one sample sequenced in a study of response to subunit inactivated influenza vaccine. MiXCR, applied by TCRdb to the RT-PCR reads, yields one record per CDR3 protein. This table holds 550,000 to 800,000 distinct CDR3 sequences, 15% to 18% found once. The material sequenced was PBMCs from blood, taken less than 13 days after vaccination. The receptors were sampled from a man aged 45-60 years who received an inactivated influenza vaccine.

CDR3 loop: CASSYARSLNTEAFF. DNA for the CDR3: TGTGCCAGCAGCTACGCCAGGTCTCTGAACACTGAAGCTTTCTTT. The chain uses TRBV28 and TRBJ1-1, with D unresolved. The CDR3 spans 15 residues. Trimming left V 6 bases short and J 0 bases short, with 14 bases between. The germline V gene has CDR1 MDHEN and CDR2 SYDVKM.

This clonotype was seen a handful of times. The V gene is TRBV7-9, the J gene TRBJ1-6; no clear D. Germline V gene data show CDR1 as SEHNR and CDR2 as FQNEAQ (reference sequence). The CDR3 spans 15 residues. V lost 2 bases to trimming and J lost 5 bases, with 10 bases between them. CDR3 in DNA: TGTGCCAGCAGCTTACGGGGTTTCGATAATTCACCCCTCCACTTT. Its translation: CASSLRGFDNSPLHF. Using reference TRBV7-9 and TRBJ1-6 for the parts outside the CDR3, the full variable domain is DTGVSQNPRHKITKRGQNVTFRCDPISEHNRLYWYRQTLGQGPEFLTYFQNEAQLEKSRLLSDRFSAERPKGSFSTLEIQRTEQGDSAMYLCASSLRGFDNSPLHFGNGTRLTVT.

In its sample, this clonotype was seen a few times. The gene calls are TRBV5-5 and TRBJ1-3; 10 nucleotides line up with TRBD1. Germline CDR1 reads SGHKS; CDR2 reads YYEKEE (reference sequence). The CDR3 sequence is 16 residues long. V shed 0 bases and J 2 bases; nucleotides not matched to a gene: 2. In DNA, the CDR3 is TGTGCCAGCAGCTTGGAAGGACAGGGGGCTGGAAACACCATATATTTT. This encodes CASSLEGQGAGNTIYF.

The chain carries TRBV20-1 and TRBJ2-3; 7 nucleotides match TRBD2. After removal of 4 bases from V and 1 base from J, the junction contained 5 bases not matched to a gene. In germline, CDR1 is DFQATT, CDR2 SNEGSKA (reference sequence). This CDR3 comprises 14 residues. CDR3 sequence reads: CSAKTSAGTDTQYF. Here the CDR3 DNA reads TGCAGTGCTAAAACTAGCGCCGGCACAGATACGCAGTATTTT.

This clonotype was observed a few times. The genes are TRBV29-1 and TRBJ2-2; a weak D match, TRBD2 (5 bases). Germline CDR1 is SQVTM and CDR2 is ANQGSEA. CDR3 length equals 12 residues. Trimming removed 4 bases at V and 4 bases at J, with 7 bases between. The CDR3 loop is CSVGGSTGELFF. The CDR3 coding sequence is TGCAGCGTTGGCGGGTCCACCGGGGAGCTGTTTTTT.

In its sample, this clonotype was seen many times. V and J are TRBV11-2 and TRBJ1-2; TRBD1 is a possible D gene (5 bases). Germline V CDR1 and CDR2: SGHAT, FQNNGV. The length of the CDR3 is 16 residues. V shed 0 bases and J shed 6 bases, with 17 bases lying between them. The CDR3 sequence is CASSLEETGSRNGYTF. Here the CDR3 DNA reads TGTGCCAGCAGCTTAGAGGAAACAGGTTCGAGGAATGGCTACACCTTC.

J is TRBJ2-5 and V is TRBV15; unclear D gene. V was shortened by 2 bases and J by 5 bases, with 15 bases between the two germline ends. The CDR3 extends over 15 amino acids. Germline CDR1 LNHNV, CDR2 YYDKDF (reference sequence). CDR3 DNA sequence: TGTGCCACCAGCAGATCCCGCCAGGCCTTGGAGACCCAGTACTTC. This codes for CATSRSRQALETQYF.

This clonotype was recorded a few times. This chain uses TRBV15 with TRBJ2-5; possibly TRBD1 for D (6 bases). V was cut by 2 bases and J by 2 bases, with 15 bases left in between. The CDR3 is 16 residues long. Germline V gene data show CDR1 as LNHNV and CDR2 as YYDKDF (reference sequence). DNA for the CDR3: TGTGCCACCAGCAGAACTATCTCGACAGGACAAGAGACCCAGTACTTC. Its translation is CATSRTISTGQETQYF.

V usage is TRBV13 and J usage is TRBJ2-2, with 11 bases that match TRBD2. CDR1 PRHDT and CDR2 FYEKMQ come from the germline V gene (reference sequence). This CDR3 has 18 amino acids. The J segment lost 4 bases and the V segment lost 1 base, leaving 8 bases of the junction unmatched. The CDR3 reads CASSLVPGLAGGTGELFF. CDR3 sequence (DNA): TGTGCCAGCAGCTTAGTTCCTGGGCTAGCGGGAGGCACCGGGGAGCTGTTTTTT.

This sequence joins TRBV5-6 and TRBJ1-6; D uncertain. This CDR3 has 15 amino acids. CDR1 is SGHDT and CDR2 is YYEEEE in the germline V gene. Trimming left V 9 bases short and J 8 bases short, with 21 bases between. The CDR3 loop reads CATSDRPGLDSPLHF. DNA for the CDR3: TGTGCCACTTCAGACCGTCCGGGTCTGGATTCACCCCTCCACTTT.

Here the CDR3 reads CASSQDRGTGGRYTQYF. In DNA, the CDR3 is TGCGCCAGCAGCCAAGATCGGGGGACAGGGGGCCGGTATACGCAGTATTTT. The rearrangement uses TRBV4-1 and TRBJ2-3; 12 bases line up with TRBD1. V dropped 0 bases and J dropped 7; count of bases not matched to a gene: 8. The CDR3 totals 17 residues. Germline-derived CDR1 and CDR2 are MGHRA and YSYEKL.

At least ten counts were recorded for this clonotype. This chain joins TRBV29-1 and TRBJ1-2, with D maybe TRBD1 (5 bases). V lost 4 bases and J lost 1, with 16 bases in between. This CDR3 has 15 amino acids. The germline V gene encodes CDR1 SQVTM and CDR2 ANQGSEA. In nucleotides, the CDR3 is TGCAGCGTTGTTCAGGGTTCTTCCCGTAACTATGGCTACACCTTC. Translated: CSVVQGSSRNYGYTF.

This clonotype has a count of ten or more. The rearrangement links TRBV28 to TRBJ2-1, with D unresolved. Germline V lookup: CDR1 MDHEN, CDR2 SYDVKM. Trimming cost V 6 bases and J 1 base, with 10 bases left between them. CDR3 size: 14 residues. CDR3 amino acids: CASRTPTSYNEQFF. Written as DNA, the CDR3 is TGTGCCAGCAGGACACCCACTTCCTACAATGAGCAGTTCTTC.